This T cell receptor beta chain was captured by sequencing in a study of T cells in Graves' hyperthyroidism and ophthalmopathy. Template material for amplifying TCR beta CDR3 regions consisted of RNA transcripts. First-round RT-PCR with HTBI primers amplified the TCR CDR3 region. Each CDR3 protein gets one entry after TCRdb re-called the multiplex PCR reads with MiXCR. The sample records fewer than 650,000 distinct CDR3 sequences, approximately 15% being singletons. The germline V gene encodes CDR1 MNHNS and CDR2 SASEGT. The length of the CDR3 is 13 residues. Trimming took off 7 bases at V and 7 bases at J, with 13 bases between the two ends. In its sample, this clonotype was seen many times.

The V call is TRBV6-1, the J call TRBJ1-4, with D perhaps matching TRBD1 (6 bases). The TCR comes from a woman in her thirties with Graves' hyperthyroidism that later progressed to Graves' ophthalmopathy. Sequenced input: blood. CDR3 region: CASNLGQSEKLFF. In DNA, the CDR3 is TGTGCCAGCAACTTAGGACAGTCTGAAAAACTGTTTTTT.